Each of the 16 T cell receptor beta chains below was sequenced from the same sample in a study of beta chain features in type 1 diabetes. The entirety of the isolated RNA underwent reverse transcription, so expressed TCRB transcripts were sequenced. Sequencing was performed with immunoSEQ multiplex PCR; in TCRdb, only in-frame clones are kept and a portion is missing. Of about 220,000 clones detected, roughly a tenth appear once; the ten largest clones hold 1% to 1.5%. Input material: central memory CD4+ T cells from blood. The receptors derive from a man aged 18 to 29 in good health.

This clone was observed at least ten times. CDR3 sequence (DNA): TGCGCCAGCAGCCAAGTAGGGGACAGGGCCGCGAATGAGCAGTTCTTC. Residues: CASSQVGDRAANEQFF. V and J are TRBV4-1 and TRBJ2-1, with 9 bases that match TRBD1. V shed 1 base, J shed 7 bases, and the junction held 8 bases outside the gene matches. This CDR3 is 16 amino acids long. Germline V gene lookup returns CDR1 MGHRA and CDR2 YSYEKL.

The genes are TRBV4-3 and TRBJ2-3; TRBD1 aligns across 8 bases. CDR1 is LGHNA and CDR2 is YSLEER in the germline V gene. Losses at the gene ends were 3 bases for V and 0 bases for J; bases not matched to a gene: 5. CDR3 length: 16 amino acids. The CDR3 sequence is CASSQARDRSTDTQYF. The CDR3 coding sequence is TGCGCCAGCAGCCAGGCGCGGGACAGGAGCACAGATACGCAGTATTTT.

The sample holds a few counts of this clone. V gene TRBV30 combines with J gene TRBJ2-1, with 13 nucleotides matching TRBD2. The CDR3 is 16 amino acids. Losses at the gene ends were 3 bases for V and 4 bases for J; bases not matched to a gene: 6. Germline V lookup: CDR1 GTSNPN, CDR2 SVGIG (reference sequence). The CDR3 DNA is TGTGCCTGGAGGGGGGAGACTAGCGGGAGGTACAATGAGCAGTTCTTC. Amino acid sequence: CAWRGETSGRYNEQFF. The full variable domain, with the rest looked up from reference TRBV30 and TRBJ2-1, is SQTIHQWPATLVQPVGSPLSLECTVEGTSNPNLYWYRQAAGRGLQLLFYSVGIGQISSEVPQNLSASRPQDRQFILSSKKLLLSDSGFYLCAWRGETSGRYNEQFFGPGTRLTVL.

The rearrangement links TRBV29-1 to TRBJ2-1, with 9 bases aligning to TRBD2. V shed 7 bases and J 3 bases; nucleotides not matched to a gene: 4. CDR1 is SQVTM and CDR2 is ANQGSEA in the germline V gene. The CDR3 has 13 amino acids. As DNA, the CDR3 is TGCAGCGAGGGGACTAGCCTCTACAATGAGCAGTTCTTC. It codes for CSEGTSLYNEQFF.

This clone was counted a few times. The chain joins TRBV29-1 to TRBJ2-7; perhaps TRBD1 as D (5 bases). This CDR3 region has 13 residues. V gave up 4 bases and J gave up 7 bases, with 17 bases separating them. Germline V gene lookup returns CDR1 SQVTM and CDR2 ANQGSEA. DNA for the CDR3: TGCAGCGTTGCATCCACCCAGGGAAGGGAGCAGTACTTC. Amino acid sequence: CSVASTQGREQYF.

The chain couples TRBV29-1 to TRBJ1-1; TRBD1 matches 7 bases. This CDR3 region has 14 residues. The germline V gene has CDR1 SQVTM and CDR2 ANQGSEA. V dropped 8 bases and J dropped 0; count of bases not matched to a gene: 9. The CDR3, as DNA: TGCAGCACAGTGACAGGGACTATGAACACTGAAGCTTTCTTT. This translates into CSTVTGTMNTEAFF.

CDR3 protein: CASRTNTGGAETQYF. As DNA, the CDR3 is TGTGCCAGTAGGACCAACACCGGGGGAGCGGAGACCCAGTACTTC. The chain recombines TRBV19 with TRBJ2-5, with D possibly TRBD2 on 6 matching bases. Per germline, CDR1 LNHDA and CDR2 SQIVND (reference sequence). The CDR3 totals 15 residues. V lost 6 bases and J 5 bases, leaving 19 bases between the germline ends.

This clone was seen ten or more times. The chain has TRBV2 and TRBJ2-3; TRBD1 or TRBD2 may be the D gene (5 bases each). Germline values: CDR1 SNHLY, CDR2 FYNNEI. This CDR3 is built from 14 residues. The V and J ends lost 6 bases and 2 bases respectively, with 12 bases between them. CDR3 DNA sequence: TGTGCCAGCAGACAACTAGGACACACAGATACGCAGTATTTT. Protein: CASRQLGHTDTQYF. The whole variable domain, remainder taken from reference TRBV2 and TRBJ2-3, is EPEVTQTPSHQVTQMGQEVILRCVPISNHLYFYWYRQILGQKVEFLVSFYNNEISEKSEIFDDQFSVERPDGSNFTLKIRSTKLEDSAMYFCASRQLGHTDTQYFGPGTRLTVL.

The table lists this clone with a few counts. The genes are TRBV10-3 and TRBJ2-5; the D gene is possibly TRBD1 (6 bases). Germline V gene sequence: CDR1 ENHRY, CDR2 SYGVKD. CDR3 length: 14 residues. The V end was cut by 5 bases, the J end by 0 bases, with 10 bases between. The CDR3 loop is CAISPRQDQETQYF. CDR3 coding DNA: TGTGCCATCAGTCCTCGACAGGACCAAGAGACCCAGTACTTC.

This clone showed up just a few times. This sequence joins TRBV29-1 and TRBJ2-5; TRBD1 agrees at 10 bases. J gave up 5 bases and V 7 bases, and 7 bases lay outside the gene matches. CDR1 is SQVTM and CDR2 is ANQGSEA in the germline V gene. The CDR3 spans 13 residues. The CDR3 DNA reads TGCAGCGCCCGACAGGGGGCGACGGAGACCCAGTACTTC. Translated, it gives CSARQGATETQYF.

The genes are TRBV28 and TRBJ2-1; 8 bases line up with TRBD2. Germline V gives CDR1 MDHEN, CDR2 SYDVKM. V gave up 5 bases and J gave up 0 bases; unmatched junction bases: 3. This CDR3 is built from 15 residues. Written as DNA, the CDR3 is TGTGCCAGCAGTCCTAGCGGGCTCTCCTACAATGAGCAGTTCTTC. This encodes CASSPSGLSYNEQFF. Full variable domain (rest looked up from reference TRBV28 and TRBJ2-1): DVKVTQSSRYLVKRTGEKVFLECVQDMDHENMFWYRQDPGLGLRLIYFSYDVKMKEKGDIPEGYSVSREKKERFSLILESASTNQTSMYLCASSPSGLSYNEQFFGPGTRLTVL.

V usage is TRBV2 and J usage is TRBJ2-3; 8 bases agree with TRBD2. The CDR3 totals 14 residues. Germline CDR1 is SNHLY and CDR2 is FYNNEI. V lost 6 bases to trimming and J lost 1 base; unmatched junction nucleotides: 3. This chain's CDR3 is CASSETSGTDTQYF. The CDR3 DNA reads TGTGCCAGCAGCGAGACTAGCGGCACAGATACGCAGTATTTT.

The rearrangement joins TRBV5-5 to TRBJ2-3, with 10 bases identical to TRBD1. V dropped 1 base and J dropped 6; count of bases not matched to a gene: 5. CDR3 size: 15 residues. CDR1 and CDR2 from the germline V gene are SGHKS and YYEKEE (reference sequence). The CDR3: CASSLPGTGADTQYF. For the CDR3, the DNA is TGTGCCAGCAGCTTGCCCGGGACAGGGGCGGATACGCAGTATTTT.

Only a few counts were recorded for this clone. The chain employs TRBV7-9 and TRBJ2-5; D might be TRBD1 (5 bases). Germline V gives CDR1 SEHNR, CDR2 FQNEAQ (reference sequence). There are 15 residues in the CDR3. Deletions cut 5 bases from V and 3 bases from J, with 16 bases between. In nucleotides, the CDR3 is TGTGCCAGCAGCGCCCGACAGTTAGCAGAAGAGACCCAGTACTTC. It specifies CASSARQLAEETQYF.

This chain joins TRBV7-2 and TRBJ2-6, with D possibly being TRBD1 (5 bases). Trimming shortened V by 5 bases and J by 1 base, and 12 bases separated the two germline ends. This CDR3 has 16 residues. From germline, CDR1 is SGHTA and CDR2 FQGNSA. The CDR3 bases are TGTGCCAGCAGCCGATCCAGGGAATCTGGGGCCAACGTCCTGACTTTC. Its translation is CASSRSRESGANVLTF.

The V and J genes are TRBV30 and TRBJ2-7; D remains ambiguous. CDR1 and CDR2 (germline): GTSNPN, SVGIG (reference sequence). V lost 1 base to trimming and J lost 4 bases, with 2 bases between them. The CDR3 consists of 10 residues. CDR3 sequence: CAWSDYEQYF. As DNA, the CDR3 is TGTGCCTGGAGTGATTACGAGCAGTACTTC.